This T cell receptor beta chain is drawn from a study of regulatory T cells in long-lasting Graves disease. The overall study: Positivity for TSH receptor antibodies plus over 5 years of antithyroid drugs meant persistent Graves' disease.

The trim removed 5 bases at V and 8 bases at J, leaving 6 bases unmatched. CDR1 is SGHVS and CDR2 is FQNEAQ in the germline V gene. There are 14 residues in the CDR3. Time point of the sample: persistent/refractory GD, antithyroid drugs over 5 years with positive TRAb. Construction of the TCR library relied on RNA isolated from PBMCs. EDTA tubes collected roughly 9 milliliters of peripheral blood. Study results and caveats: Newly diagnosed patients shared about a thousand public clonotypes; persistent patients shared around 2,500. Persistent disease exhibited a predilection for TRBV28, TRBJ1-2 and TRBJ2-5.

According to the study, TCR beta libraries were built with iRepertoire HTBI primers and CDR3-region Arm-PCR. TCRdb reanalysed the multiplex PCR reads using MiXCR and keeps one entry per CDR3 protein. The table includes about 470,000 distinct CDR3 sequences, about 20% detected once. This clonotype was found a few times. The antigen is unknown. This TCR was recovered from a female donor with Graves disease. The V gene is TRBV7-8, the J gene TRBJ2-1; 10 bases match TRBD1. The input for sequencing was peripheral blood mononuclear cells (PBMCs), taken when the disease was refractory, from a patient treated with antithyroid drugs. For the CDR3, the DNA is TGTGCCAGCAGCCAGACAGGGGGCTCCGATGAGCAGTTCTTC. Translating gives CASSQTGGSDEQFF.